One sample yielded the 23 T cell receptor beta chains listed below, sequenced in a study of PD-L1 blockade in urothelial cancer. Sequencing was performed with immunoSEQ multiplex PCR; in TCRdb, only in-frame clones are kept and a portion is missing. The table records around 34,000 clones, roughly 80% of them present only once. Time point specified: pretreatment peripheral blood. The sequenced sample was PBMCs, obtained around atezolizumab (anti-PD-L1) treatment. The receptors come from an elderly man with urothelial cancer.

The CDR3 bases are TGCGCCAGCAGCTTGCTCGGGACAGGCCCGAACACTGAAGCTTTCTTT. This encodes CASSLLGTGPNTEAFF. V and J are TRBV5-1 and TRBJ1-1, with 8 bases lining up with TRBD1. Per germline, CDR1 SGHRS and CDR2 YFSETQ. The CDR3 loop spans 16 amino acids. J was trimmed by 1 base and V by 1 base; bases with no gene match: 6.

CDR3: CASSLGLAGPYEQYF. The CDR3 DNA reads TGTGCCAGCAGCTTGGGTCTAGCGGGCCCCTACGAGCAGTACTTC. This sequence joins TRBV5-4 and TRBJ2-7; 8 bases agree with TRBD2. V shed 0 bases, J shed 2 bases, and the junction held 4 bases outside the gene matches. Looked up from germline, CDR1 is SGHNT and CDR2 is YYREEE (reference sequence). The CDR3 runs to 15 residues.

This clone was found once. This chain links TRBV4-1 with TRBJ2-2; 8 bases align to TRBD2. The CDR3 is 18 amino acids. Losses at the gene ends were 4 bases for V and 1 base for J; bases not matched to a gene: 11. Germline-derived CDR1 and CDR2 are MGHRA and YSYEKL. The CDR3 protein is CASSLLGGTSGNTGELFF. The DNA of the CDR3 is TGCGCCAGCAGCCTTCTAGGGGGAACTAGCGGGAACACCGGGGAGCTGTTTTTT.

This clone occurred once. The chain employs TRBV7-2 and TRBJ2-3; D unresolved. The CDR3 runs to 13 residues. Germline-derived CDR1 and CDR2 are SGHTA and FQGNSA. The V end lost 5 bases, the J end lost 4 bases, and 10 bases lay between the germline ends. CDR3 protein: CASSPGWADTQYF. In nucleotides, the CDR3 is TGTGCCAGCAGCCCAGGATGGGCAGATACGCAGTATTTT.

The V gene is TRBV11-3, the J gene TRBJ2-7; 7 bases line up with TRBD2. Germline loops: CDR1 SGHNT, CDR2 YENEEA. The CDR3 loop spans 14 amino acids. V lost 3 bases, J lost 1 base, and 3 bases stayed unmatched. The CDR3 sequence is CASSLGGGSYEQYF. The CDR3 nucleotides read TGTGCCAGCAGCTTGGGGGGGGGTTCCTACGAGCAGTACTTC.

This clone was counted a few times. The chain combines TRBV11-2 with TRBJ2-5, with a tentative D call TRBD1 (6 bases). Germline V gene sequence: CDR1 SGHAT, CDR2 FQNNGV. The CDR3 sequence is 14 residues long. Trimming took 2 bases from V and 4 from J, leaving 11 bases between them. The CDR3, as DNA: TGTGCCAGCAGCTTAAATCTACAGGGAGAGACCCAGTACTTC. It codes for CASSLNLQGETQYF.

This sequence joins TRBV19 and TRBJ2-4; 9 bases line up with TRBD2. Germline loops: CDR1 LNHDA, CDR2 SQIVND (reference sequence). This CDR3 comprises 14 residues. V lost 8 bases to trimming and J lost 1 base; unmatched junction nucleotides: 3. In nucleotides, the CDR3 is TGTGCCAGTCAAAGCGGGAGGGCCAAAAACATTCAGTACTTC. Translated, it gives CASQSGRAKNIQYF. Using reference TRBV19 and TRBJ2-4 for the parts outside the CDR3, the full variable domain is DGGITQSPKYLFRKEGQNVTLSCEQNLNHDAMYWYRQDPGQGLRLIYYSQIVNDFQKGDIAEGYSVSREKKESFPLTVTSAQKNPTAFYLCASQSGRAKNIQYFGAGTRLSVL.

The rearrangement uses TRBV6-5 and TRBJ2-7, with TRBD1 matching 10 bases. This CDR3 has 15 residues. CDR1 and CDR2 from the germline V gene are MNHEY and SVGAGI. Trimming removed 5 bases from V and 3 bases from J; junction bases left unmatched: 7. The CDR3 here is CASSHPGQGFYEQYF. CDR3 nucleotides: TGTGCCAGCAGTCACCCGGGACAGGGGTTCTACGAGCAGTACTTC.

The chain links TRBV7-9 to TRBJ1-2; 8 nucleotides line up with TRBD1. This CDR3 comprises 14 residues. CDR1 is SEHNR, CDR2 FQNEAQ, per germline (reference sequence). J lost 6 bases, V lost 4 bases, and 7 bases had no gene match. The CDR3 is CASSWDRIQNGYTF. CDR3 sequence (DNA): TGTGCCAGCAGCTGGGACAGGATCCAAAATGGCTACACCTTC.

The chain has TRBV2 and TRBJ2-2; D is uncertain. Trimming stripped 5 bases from V and 1 base from J, with 5 bases between. Germline V gene sequence: CDR1 SNHLY, CDR2 FYNNEI. The CDR3 has 13 residues. DNA of the CDR3: TGTGCCAGCAGTTTCAAGAACACCGGGGAGCTGTTTTTT. It translates to CASSFKNTGELFF.

Concerning this clone itself: One end of the junction is discordant with germline, which a read error may explain. CDR3 sequence reads: CASSLSRGANLDNERFF. CDR3 coding DNA: TGTGCCAGCAGCCTAAGTCGGGGGGCTAACTTAGACAATGAGCGGTTCTTC. This chain links TRBV27 with TRBJ2-1; maybe TRBD2 (7 bases). The germline gives CDR1 MNHEY, CDR2 SMNVEV (reference sequence). This CDR3 is built from 17 residues.

The V call is TRBV28, the J call TRBJ2-7; D is uncertain. Trimming pared 3 bases from V and 1 base from J, leaving 7 bases between. The CDR3 is 13 amino acids. CDR1 and CDR2 (germline): MDHEN, SYDVKM. The CDR3 DNA sequence: TGTGCCAGCAGTTTGGAGAGGTCCTACGAGCAGTACTTC. The encoded protein is CASSLERSYEQYF.

The chain uses TRBV28 and TRBJ1-2; D perhaps matches TRBD1 (6 bases). CDR1 MDHEN and CDR2 SYDVKM come from the germline V gene. Trimming took off 3 bases at V and 4 bases at J, with 15 bases between the two ends. The CDR3 contains 15 residues. CDR3 sequence (DNA): TGTGCCAGCAGTTTCGAAACAGGGCGCGGCTATGGCTACACCTTC. It encodes CASSFETGRGYGYTF.

The V gene is TRBV6-1, the J gene TRBJ1-2; no firm D call. Germline V gene lookup returns CDR1 MNHNS and CDR2 SASEGT. V was trimmed by 10 bases and J by 2 bases, leaving 17 bases between them. This CDR3 has 14 residues. The CDR3 protein is CATTPMPLNYGYTF. CDR3 DNA: TGTGCCACCACGCCCATGCCACTGAACTATGGCTACACCTTC.

The chain uses TRBV29-1 and TRBJ1-1, with D maybe TRBD1 (5 bases). Trimming removed 4 bases from V and 3 bases from J, with 15 bases in between. The V gene's germline CDR1 is SQVTM and CDR2 ANQGSEA. The CDR3 has 14 amino acids. The CDR3 loop reads CSVGGPWVHTEAFF. DNA of the CDR3: TGCAGCGTTGGGGGCCCTTGGGTCCACACTGAAGCTTTCTTT. Combining the CDR3 with reference TRBV29-1 and TRBJ1-1 gives the whole variable domain SAVISQKPSRDICQRGTSLTIQCQVDSQVTMMFWYRQQPGQSLTLIATANQGSEATYESGFVIDKFPISRPNLTFSTLTVSNMSPEDSSIYLCSVGGPWVHTEAFFGQGTRLTVV.

This chain links TRBV30 with TRBJ2-2, with D uncertain. Germline V gives CDR1 GTSNPN, CDR2 SVGIG (reference sequence). The CDR3 is 14 amino acids. V gave up 3 bases and J gave up 0 bases, with 8 bases separating them. The CDR3 sequence is CAWRGGANTGELFF. As DNA, the CDR3 is TGTGCCTGGAGAGGTGGAGCGAACACCGGGGAGCTGTTTTTT.

V and J are TRBV4-2 and TRBJ1-5; D is unresolved. Between the trimmed V and J ends, which lost 0 bases and 3 bases, there was a span of 6 bases. The CDR3 has 14 amino acids. Germline V gives CDR1 LGHNA, CDR2 YNFKEQ. CDR3 bases: TGTGCCAGCAGCCAAGACAGAAACAATCAGCCCCAGCATTTT. The encoded protein is CASSQDRNNQPQHF.

The chain is built from TRBV27 and TRBJ2-1; D uncertain. Per the germline V gene, CDR1 is MNHEY and CDR2 is SMNVEV (reference sequence). The germline V and J ends were trimmed by 4 bases and 4 bases, with 11 bases remaining between them. The CDR3 is 14 amino acids. In DNA form, the CDR3 reads TGTGCCAGCAGTTCTTTGGAGCCTTACAATGAGCAGTTCTTC. Its translation: CASSSLEPYNEQFF.

This chain connects TRBV30 to TRBJ2-2; D gene unclear. Germline V gene lookup returns CDR1 GTSNPN and CDR2 SVGIG (reference sequence). This CDR3 region has 14 residues. Trimming took off 3 bases at V and 1 base at J, with 9 bases between the two ends. This CDR3 reads CAWRYARNTGELFF. DNA of the CDR3: TGTGCCTGGAGATACGCCAGGAACACCGGGGAGCTGTTTTTT.

The V gene is TRBV18, the J gene TRBJ1-5; tentative D call: TRBD1 (6 bases). The germline V gene encodes CDR1 KGHSH and CDR2 LQKENI. Trimming stripped 2 bases from V and 5 bases from J, with 13 bases between. CDR3 size: 15 residues. The CDR3 sequence: CASSPGTTGDQPQHF. For the CDR3, the DNA is TGTGCCAGCTCACCAGGGACAACCGGGGATCAGCCCCAGCATTTT.

The chain is built from TRBV29-1 and TRBJ2-1; 12 bases are shared with TRBD2. CDR1 SQVTM and CDR2 ANQGSEA come from the germline V gene. With V trimmed by 7 bases and J by 0 bases, 10 bases remained unmatched. The CDR3 contains 17 residues. CDR3 protein: CSALGLAGPRSYNEQFF. The CDR3 coding sequence is TGCAGCGCCCTTGGACTAGCGGGGCCCCGCTCCTACAATGAGCAGTTCTTC.

The V and J genes are TRBV6-5 and TRBJ1-2; 9 positions match TRBD1. Per germline, CDR1 MNHEY and CDR2 SVGAGI. This CDR3 is built from 14 residues. The ends lost 7 bases at V and 7 bases at J; junction bases unmatched: 10. Here the CDR3 reads CASTRDRVTFGYTF. The CDR3 region has the DNA TGTGCCAGCACTCGGGACAGGGTAACCTTTGGCTACACCTTC.

The chain uses TRBV7-9 and TRBJ2-7; D gene uncertain. Germline assignment: CDR1 SEHNR and CDR2 FQNEAQ (reference sequence). The CDR3 is 12 residues long. V was trimmed by 4 bases and J by 5 bases, leaving 9 bases between them. This chain's CDR3 is CASSSWANEQYF. The CDR3 coding sequence is TGTGCCAGCAGCTCTTGGGCGAACGAGCAGTACTTC.